What follows is one T cell receptor beta chain and its context. Its antigen remains unknown. Memory CD4+ cells were defined as CD4+CD45RO+CD25-. Trimming removed 8 bases from V and 4 bases from J, with 17 bases in between. The germline V gene encodes CDR1 MNHEY and CDR2 SVGAGI. This CDR3 contains 14 residues. Semi-nested PCR with Nested Universal Primer A followed constant-region reverse priming of full-length variable regions. TCRdb called the 5' RACE reads again in MiXCR, with one record for every CDR3 protein. The sample has roughly 64,000 distinct CDR3 sequences, about 22% seen once. Study-level points and caveats: Tumor memory CD4+ T cell TCR gene usage was found to cluster with blood and lymph node memory CD4+ cells and with lymph node naive CD4+ cells. The larger-cohort validation was restricted to a single TCR beta V-J rearrangement rather than whole repertoires.

The receptor was isolated from a female donor with breast cancer. The chain joins TRBV6-5 to TRBJ1-1; the D gene is possibly TRBD1 (5 bases). Material for sequencing was memory CD4+ T cells sorted from a lymph node. Subset defined: memory CD4+ T cells, CD4+CD45RO+CD25-. CDR3 protein: CASSGCIWATEAFF. The CDR3 coding sequence is TGTGCCAGCTCAGGGTGTATCTGGGCCACTGAAGCTTTCTTT.